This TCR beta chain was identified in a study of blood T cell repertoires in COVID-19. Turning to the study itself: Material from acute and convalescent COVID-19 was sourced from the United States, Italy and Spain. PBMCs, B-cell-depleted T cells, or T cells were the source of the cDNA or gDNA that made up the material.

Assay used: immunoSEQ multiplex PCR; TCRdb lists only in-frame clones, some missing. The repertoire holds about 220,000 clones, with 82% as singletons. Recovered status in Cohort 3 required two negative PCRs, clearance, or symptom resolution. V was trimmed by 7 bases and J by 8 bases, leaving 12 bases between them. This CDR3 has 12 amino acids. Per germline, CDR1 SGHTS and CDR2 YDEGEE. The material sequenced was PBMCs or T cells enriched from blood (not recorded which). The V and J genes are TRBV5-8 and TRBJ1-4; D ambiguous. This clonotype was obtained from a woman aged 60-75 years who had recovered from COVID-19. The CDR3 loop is CASHLMEEKLFF. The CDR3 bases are TGTGCCAGCCATCTAATGGAGGAAAAACTGTTTTTT.